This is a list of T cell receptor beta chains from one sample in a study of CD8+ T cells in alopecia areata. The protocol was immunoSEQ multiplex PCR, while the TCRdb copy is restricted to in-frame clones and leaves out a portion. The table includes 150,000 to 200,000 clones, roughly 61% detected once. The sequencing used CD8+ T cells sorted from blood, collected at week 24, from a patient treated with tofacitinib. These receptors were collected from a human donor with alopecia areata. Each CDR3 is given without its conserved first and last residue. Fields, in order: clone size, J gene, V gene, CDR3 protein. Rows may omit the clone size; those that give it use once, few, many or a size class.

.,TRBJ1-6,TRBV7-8,ASSLPDSYNSPLH
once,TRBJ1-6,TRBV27,ASSSTGLGNSPLH
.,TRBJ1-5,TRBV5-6,ASSGSGGNNQPQH
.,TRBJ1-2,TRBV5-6,ASSLGGRGANYGYT
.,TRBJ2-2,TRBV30,AWTGGVNTGELF
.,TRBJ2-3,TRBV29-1,SVVLAGGGTDTQY
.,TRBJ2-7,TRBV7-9,ASRTGTGLGEQY
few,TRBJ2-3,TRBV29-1,SVEWANTDTQY
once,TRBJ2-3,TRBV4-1,ASSHRVSGASTDTQY
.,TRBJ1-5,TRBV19,ASREDRSPNQPQH
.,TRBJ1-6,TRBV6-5,ASPVALH
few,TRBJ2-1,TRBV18,ASSPQYGRIDEQF
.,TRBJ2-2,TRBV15,ATSRGPGELF
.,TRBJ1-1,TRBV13,ASSLGDTEAF
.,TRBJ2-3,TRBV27,ASGTGGRGTDTQY
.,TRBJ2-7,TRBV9,ASSVGQTYEQY
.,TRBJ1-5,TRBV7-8,ASSRGRDNYQPQH
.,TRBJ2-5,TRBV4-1,ASSHRAGEQETQY
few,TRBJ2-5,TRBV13,ASSSFRDTRETQY
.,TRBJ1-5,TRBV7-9,ASSLGNQPQH
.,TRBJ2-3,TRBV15,ATRGTSETQY
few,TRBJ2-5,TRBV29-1,SVRRKETQY
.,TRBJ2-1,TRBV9,ASSPGTSGYNEQF
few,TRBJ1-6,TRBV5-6,ASSLVRDYNSPLH
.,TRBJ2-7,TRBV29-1,SVVMTQGYEQY
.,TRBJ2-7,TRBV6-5,ASSLAGSSYEQY
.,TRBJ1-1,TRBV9,ASSKTGNTEAF
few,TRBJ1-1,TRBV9,ASSIGNTEAF
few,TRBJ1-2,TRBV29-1,SGILGGVHGYT
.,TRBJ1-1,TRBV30,AWSEWGRLNTEAF
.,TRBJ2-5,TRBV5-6,ASSPEGAQKTQY
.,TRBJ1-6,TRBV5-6,ASSLYRQSSLH
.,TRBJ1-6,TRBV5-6,ASSSGGSPLH
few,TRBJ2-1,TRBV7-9,ASSLAAPPRF
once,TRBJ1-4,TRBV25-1,ASRDTGTGRATNEKLF
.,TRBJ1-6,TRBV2,ASSLRVPYNSPLH
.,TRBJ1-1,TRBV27,ASSLSSIAGVNTEAF
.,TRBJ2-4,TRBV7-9,ASRAAEINIQY